The present entry profiles one TCR beta chain with its context. The sample is drawn from a study of blood T cell repertoires in COVID-19. Study-level information: Acute and convalescent COVID-19 specimens originated in the United States, Italy and Spain. The cDNA or gDNA used as material had been derived from T cells, B-cell-depleted T cells, or PBMCs.

The CDR3 is 13 residues long. CDR1 is MDHEN and CDR2 is SYDVKM in the germline V gene. The V gene lost 10 bases and the J gene lost 0 bases, with 12 bases spanning the gap. Original processing methods: Reference gene primer amplification gave estimated nucleated cell counts. Profiling relied on immunoSEQ multiplex PCR, and the TCRdb table lists in-frame clones only, not all of them. The V and J calls and clone size were taken over from that table, and D and trimming were inferred from the DNA. The sample holds about 120,000 clones, about 80% seen once. This rearrangement joins TRBV28 to TRBJ1-2; D is unclear. Specimen: peripheral blood. This clonotype was obtained from a man aged 65 to 79 with active or convalescent COVID-19. CDR3 nucleotides: TGTGCCACCCAAAGAACAACTAACTATGGCTACACCTTC. It is translated as CATQRTTNYGYTF.